This is a list of T cell receptor beta chains from one sample in a study of T-cell memory formation after mild COVID-19. One entry per CDR3 protein results from TCRdb running MiXCR on the 5' RACE reads. The sample consists of some 350,000 distinct CDR3 sequences, 15% to 20% of them appearing once. The sequenced sample was PBMCs or a T cell subset sorted from them (not recorded which). The receptors were sampled from a man aged 18-30 years who had mild COVID-19 (a few samples of this study predate the infection). Cell type and time point are not known. The CDR3 runs from the conserved cysteine through the conserved F or W. A D gene is named only where the DNA matches it firmly.

V gene	D gene	J gene	CDR3 protein
TRBV5-1	TRBD1	TRBJ2-3	CASSSTSYRGHRDTQYF
TRBV19	-	TRBJ1-1	CASSIERNTEAFF
TRBV4-3	-	TRBJ2-6	CASSQILGANVLTF
TRBV5-1	-	TRBJ2-3	CASSLARLESTDTQYF
TRBV11-1	-	TRBJ2-2	CASSLSDSAREAGELFF
TRBV2	-	TRBJ1-5	CASSEIGGDQPQHF
TRBV7-7	-	TRBJ2-1	CASSPALYNEQFF
TRBV5-4	-	TRBJ1-4	CASSRDEENEKLFF
TRBV20-1	-	TRBJ2-7	CSARAGGGEQYF
TRBV29-1	-	TRBJ1-1	CSVDGINKAFF
TRBV27	TRBD1	TRBJ2-1	CASTVSWTGHVSSYNEQFF
TRBV6-2/TRBV6-3	-	TRBJ1-1	CASSYSLRSRGTEAFF
TRBV5-8	TRBD2	TRBJ2-1	CASSLDGRGVQNEQFF
TRBV10-3	-	TRBJ2-2	CAISESPVTGELFF
TRBV6-2/TRBV6-3	-	TRBJ2-3	CASTYTRRAPGDTQYF
TRBV12-3/TRBV12-4	TRBD1	TRBJ2-5	CASGTDQETQYF
TRBV4-2	-	TRBJ1-3	CASSQDYSGNTIYF
TRBV27	TRBD2	TRBJ2-3	CASSLLASGGATDTQYF
TRBV27	-	TRBJ2-3	CASSLLTDTDTQYF
TRBV24-1	TRBD2	TRBJ2-2	CATSDVAGVRSGELFF
TRBV6-5	-	TRBJ2-7	CASSARPPGNWESYEQYF
TRBV15	TRBD2	TRBJ2-5	CATSRLRAGGRQETQYF
TRBV6-5	-	TRBJ2-7	CASSYAGEQYF
TRBV7-3	TRBD1	TRBJ2-1	CASSARGQGNYNEQFF
TRBV5-6	-	TRBJ2-7	CASSLLRGVNEQYF
TRBV20-1	TRBD1	TRBJ2-4	CSAGKDRSIAKNIQYF
TRBV20-1	TRBD1	TRBJ1-2	CSARNPTGRHNYGYTF
TRBV10-3	-	TRBJ1-4	CAISEQTGTGEKLFF
TRBV7-2	-	TRBJ1-1	CASSLTQGYKSEAFF
TRBV5-1	-	TRBJ1-2	CASSLGRENGYTF
TRBV4-1	TRBD1	TRBJ1-1	CASSQVGTGEEDTEAFF
TRBV5-1	TRBD2	TRBJ2-4	CASSFSPPAGGQRNIQYF
TRBV7-3	-	TRBJ2-7	CASFSADEQYF
TRBV28	-	TRBJ1-2	CASSLVGRANYGYTF
TRBV6-5	-	TRBJ1-1	CASSYSRATRAFF
TRBV4-3	-	TRBJ2-2	CASSQEGHRTLNTGELFF
TRBV10-3	-	TRBJ1-5	CAISSRSAEGEQPQHF
TRBV5-1	-	TRBJ2-1	CASSLVAGHNEQFF
TRBV19	TRBD2	TRBJ2-3	CASSIDRGTSDTDTQYF
TRBV4-1	TRBD2	TRBJ2-5	CASSQALAGGLETQYF
TRBV7-2	-	TRBJ1-2	CASSLGGGASPYGYTF
TRBV12-3/TRBV12-4	-	TRBJ2-2	CASSLGRRNTGELFF
TRBV9	TRBD1	TRBJ2-1	CASSTRDRVYNEQFF
TRBV20-1	-	TRBJ1-5	CSARGTLEFPQHF
TRBV6-2/TRBV6-3	-	TRBJ1-5	CASSYGLEDQPQHF
TRBV12-3/TRBV12-4	TRBD1	TRBJ2-1	CASTPRQGPYNEQFF
TRBV2	TRBD2	TRBJ2-7	CASLAGVVSYEQYF
TRBV12-3/TRBV12-4	-	TRBJ1-1	CASRLPRHPLNTEAFF
TRBV6-5	-	TRBJ1-2	CASGPFLYGYTF
TRBV6-5	-	TRBJ1-4	CASSQDNEKLFF
TRBV5-1	-	TRBJ2-1	CASSLIGGSYNEQFF
TRBV10-3	TRBD1	TRBJ1-1	CAIGGRQGPRGTEAFF
TRBV7-2	TRBD1	TRBJ2-1	CASSLGQGRAQFF
TRBV12-3/TRBV12-4	TRBD2	TRBJ2-2	CASSLAAGVYTGELFF
TRBV12-3/TRBV12-4	-	TRBJ2-3	CASVGDTQYF